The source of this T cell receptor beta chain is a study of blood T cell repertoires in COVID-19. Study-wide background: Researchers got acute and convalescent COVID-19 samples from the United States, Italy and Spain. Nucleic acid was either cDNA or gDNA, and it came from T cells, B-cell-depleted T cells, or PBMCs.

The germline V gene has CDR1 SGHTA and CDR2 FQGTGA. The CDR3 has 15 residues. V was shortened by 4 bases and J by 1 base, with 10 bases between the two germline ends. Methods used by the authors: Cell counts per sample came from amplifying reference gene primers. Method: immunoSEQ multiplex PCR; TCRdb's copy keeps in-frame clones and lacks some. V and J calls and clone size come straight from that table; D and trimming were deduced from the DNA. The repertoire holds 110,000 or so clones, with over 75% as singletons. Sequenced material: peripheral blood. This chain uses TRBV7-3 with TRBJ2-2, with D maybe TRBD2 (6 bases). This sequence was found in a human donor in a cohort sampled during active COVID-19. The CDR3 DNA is TGTGCCAGCAGCTCCGGGGGACGGAACACCGGGGAGCTGTTTTTT. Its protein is CASSSGGRNTGELFF.